The entry below gives a single T cell receptor beta chain sequence along with its context. The data were taken from a study of shared clonotypes between healthy human individuals. J lost 7 bases, V lost 2 bases, and 10 bases had no gene match. This CDR3 is 15 amino acids long. Germline CDR1 reads MDHEN; CDR2 reads SYDVKM. The protocol was immunoSEQ multiplex PCR, while the TCRdb copy is restricted to in-frame clones and leaves out a portion. The repertoire holds some 2.3 million clones, roughly 93% seen once, with approximately 0.4% in the top ten. The chain links TRBV28 to TRBJ2-7, with 8 bases lining up with TRBD1. The material sequenced was naive CD4+ T cells from PBMCs. Noted subset: CD45RA+ positively selected. The TCR originated in a man younger than 35 in good health. Some clones in this sample may be carry-over from other donors' samples. CDR3 loop: CASSLAATGAGEQYF. CDR3 nucleotide sequence: TGTGCCAGCAGTTTAGCAGCGACAGGGGCGGGAGAGCAGTACTTC.